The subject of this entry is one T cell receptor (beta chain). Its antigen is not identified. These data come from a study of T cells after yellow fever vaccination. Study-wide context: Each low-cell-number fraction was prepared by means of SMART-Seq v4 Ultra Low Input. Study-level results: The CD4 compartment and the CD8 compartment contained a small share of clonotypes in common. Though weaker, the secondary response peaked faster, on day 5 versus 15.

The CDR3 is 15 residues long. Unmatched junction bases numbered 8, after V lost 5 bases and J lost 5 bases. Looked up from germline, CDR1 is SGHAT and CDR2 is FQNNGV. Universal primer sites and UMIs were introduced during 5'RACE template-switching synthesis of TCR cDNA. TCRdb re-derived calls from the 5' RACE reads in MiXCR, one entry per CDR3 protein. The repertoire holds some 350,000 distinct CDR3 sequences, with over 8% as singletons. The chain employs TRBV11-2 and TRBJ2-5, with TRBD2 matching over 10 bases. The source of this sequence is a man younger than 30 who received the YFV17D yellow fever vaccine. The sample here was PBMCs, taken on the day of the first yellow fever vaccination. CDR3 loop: CASSKQRGGHETQYF. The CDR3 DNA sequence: TGTGCCAGCAGCAAACAGCGGGGGGGCCATGAGACCCAGTACTTC.